Below, 28 T cell receptor beta chains from the same sample are listed, as sequenced in a study of T and B cells in COVID-19 patients. Each TRB amplification used about 220-500 ng of genomic DNA from blood. Multiplex PCR with BIOMED2 TRB-A/B primer pools amplified TRB rearrangements. TCRdb re-derived calls from the multiplex PCR reads in MiXCR, one entry per CDR3 protein. The sample contains 6,000 or so distinct CDR3 sequences, 25% to 40% of which appear only once. The specimen was blood. These receptors all come from a human donor with active COVID-19.

This clonotype has a handful of counts. The V call is TRBV12-3 or TRBV12-4, the J call TRBJ2-7; maybe TRBD2 (5 bases). The CDR3 spans 13 residues. V dropped 7 bases and J dropped 3 bases, with 13 bases sitting between them. In DNA form, the CDR3 reads TGTGCCAGCACTACGGACGGAGGCTACGAGCAGTACTTC. Translated, it gives CASTTDGGYEQYF.

A few counts support this clonotype. This chain joins TRBV7-9 and TRBJ2-7; TRBD1 matches 8 bases. The V gene end was trimmed by 5 bases and the J gene end by 5 bases; junction bases not matched to a gene: 14. This CDR3 is built from 16 residues. Per germline, CDR1 SEHNR and CDR2 FQNEAQ (reference sequence). DNA for the CDR3: TGTGCCAGCAGCGACACAACTGGACAGGGCCTCAACGAGCAGTACTTC. It is translated as CASSDTTGQGLNEQYF.

This chain connects TRBV7-9 to TRBJ2-2; no reliable D call. Per germline, CDR1 SEHNR and CDR2 FQNEAQ (reference sequence). The length of the CDR3 is 12 residues. V was cut by 3 bases and J by 4 bases, with 3 bases left in between. CDR3 loop: CASSLGTGELFF. Written as DNA, the CDR3 is TGTGCCAGCAGCTTGGGCACCGGGGAGCTGTTTTTT.

The V and J genes are TRBV13 and TRBJ2-1; 9 positions match TRBD1. CDR3 length: 15 amino acids. J lost 6 bases, V lost 5 bases, and 8 bases had no gene match. Germline-derived CDR1 and CDR2 are PRHDT and FYEKMQ (reference sequence). The CDR3 DNA reads TGTGCCAGCAGCGGCTCGGGACAGGGCCCCAATGAGCAGTTCTTC. Amino acids: CASSGSGQGPNEQFF.

The rearrangement links TRBV12-3 or TRBV12-4 to TRBJ2-1; the match to TRBD2 covers 8 bases. The CDR3 sequence is 15 residues long. Germline trimming cut 5 bases from V and 2 bases from J; bases unmatched to any gene: 5. The CDR3 nucleotides are TGTGCCAGCAGTCCAAGCGGGAGCACCTACAATGAGCAGTTCTTC. Translation: CASSPSGSTYNEQFF.

Within the sample, this clonotype is medium-sized. V usage is TRBV29-1 and J usage is TRBJ2-5, with TRBD1 identical over 8 bases. V dropped 7 bases and J dropped 9; count of bases not matched to a gene: 10. CDR1 and CDR2 (germline): SQVTM, ANQGSEA. The CDR3 consists of 12 residues. The CDR3, as DNA: TGCAGCGGTGGGGCGACAGGGGCGGCCCAGTACTTC. It yields the protein CSGGATGAAQYF.

The count of this clonotype is one. This chain uses TRBV5-6 with TRBJ2-7, with 7 nucleotides matching TRBD2. Germline assignment: CDR1 SGHDT and CDR2 YYEEEE. The CDR3 consists of 15 residues. The trim removed 0 bases at V and 4 bases at J, leaving 7 bases unmatched. Here the CDR3 reads CASSLDSGGAYEQYF. The CDR3 region has the DNA TGTGCCAGCAGCTTGGATTCGGGGGGTGCTTACGAGCAGTACTTC.

This clonotype was seen once. The chain is built from TRBV6-2 or TRBV6-3 and TRBJ2-4; TRBD2 matches 8 bases. Germline CDR1 is MNHEY and CDR2 is SVGEGT. V trimming: 5 bases; J trimming: 2 bases; junction bases outside the gene matches: 5. This CDR3 comprises 15 residues. CDR3 DNA: TGTGCCAGCAGTAGGGGGACTAGACCCAAAAACATTCAGTACTTC. Amino acids: CASSRGTRPKNIQYF.

By share, this clonotype counts as medium-sized. The germline gene is not matched at one end of the junction; a read error may be the cause. The rearrangement links TRBV27 to TRBJ2-3, with D perhaps assigned TRBD1 or TRBD2 (5 bases each). CDR1 MNHEY and CDR2 SMNVEV come from the germline V gene (reference sequence). The CDR3 length is 11 residues. In DNA form, the CDR3 reads TGTGCCAGTAGTTGGGGGGATACGCAGTATTTT. The encoded protein is CASSWGDTQYF.

This chain joins TRBV6-2 or TRBV6-3 and TRBJ2-5, with TRBD1 matching 7 bases. After removal of 6 bases from V and 7 bases from J, the junction contained 11 bases not matched to a gene. CDR1 is MNHEY and CDR2 is SVGEGT in the germline V gene. This CDR3 has 14 amino acids. The CDR3 reads CASRGQYGALTQYF. DNA for the CDR3: TGTGCCAGCAGGGGACAGTACGGGGCATTGACCCAGTACTTC.

This clonotype was recorded only once. This rearrangement joins TRBV5-6 to TRBJ2-4; D is perhaps TRBD1 (5 bases). Germline V CDR1 and CDR2: SGHDT, YYEEEE. V was cut by 0 bases and J by 7 bases, with 20 bases left in between. The CDR3 contains 17 residues. In nucleotides, the CDR3 is TGTGCCAGCAGCTTGGGATTTGCGACAGCCACTGGGAACATTCAGTACTTC. Amino acid sequence: CASSLGFATATGNIQYF.

This clonotype is medium-sized. The chain carries TRBV19 and TRBJ1-1; no firm D call. CDR1 is LNHDA and CDR2 is SQIVND in the germline V gene (reference sequence). CDR3 size: 14 residues. V lost 4 bases and J lost 3, with 12 bases in between. Here the CDR3 DNA reads TGTGCCAGTAGTACGACCCCTGGGGACACTGAAGCTTTCTTT. This gives the protein CASSTTPGDTEAFF.

This clonotype appeared a few times. The CDR3 sequence is CASSSPVGETQYF. DNA of the CDR3: TGTGCCAGCAGTTCGCCGGTGGGGGAGACCCAGTACTTC. This chain links TRBV6-5 with TRBJ2-5; D gene ambiguous. From germline, CDR1 is MNHEY and CDR2 SVGAGI. The germline V and J ends were trimmed by 4 bases and 5 bases, with 11 bases remaining between them. The length of the CDR3 is 13 residues.

Note on this clonotype: One end of the junction is discordant with germline, which a read error may explain. The V gene is TRBV13, the J gene TRBJ2-1, with D tentatively TRBD1 (5 bases). The CDR3 consists of 13 residues. CDR1 and CDR2 from the germline V gene are PRHDT and FYEKMQ (reference sequence). The CDR3, as DNA: TGTGTCAGCAGCCCCGACAGCCACAATGAGCAGTTCTTC. This gives the protein CVSSPDSHNEQFF. Full variable domain (rest looked up from reference TRBV13 and TRBJ2-1): AAGVIQSPRHLIKEKRETATLKCYPIPRHDTVYWYQQGPGQDPQFLISFYEKMQSDKGSIPDRFSAQQFSDYHSELNMSSLELGDSALYFCVSSPDSHNEQFFGPGTRLTVL.

The genes are TRBV6-1 and TRBJ1-3; 8 nucleotides agree with TRBD1. CDR3 length: 14 amino acids. V trimming: 4 bases; J trimming: 2 bases; junction bases outside the gene matches: 1. Germline CDR1 is MNHNS and CDR2 is SASEGT. The CDR3 is CASSGTGPGNTIYF. The CDR3 DNA follows: TGTGCCAGCAGTGGGACAGGGCCTGGAAACACCATATATTTT.

This clonotype was detected ten times or more. The chain carries TRBV6-5 and TRBJ2-3, with D possibly TRBD1 on 5 matching bases. This CDR3 spans 14 amino acids. CDR1 MNHEY and CDR2 SVGAGI come from the germline V gene. V was trimmed by 0 bases and J by 6 bases, leaving 10 bases between them. CDR3 in amino acids: CASSYSRTSDTQYF. The DNA for the CDR3 is TGTGCCAGCAGTTACTCCAGGACATCGGATACGCAGTATTTT.

This clonotype has a handful of counts. V is TRBV5-4 and J is TRBJ1-2; D is unresolved. Looked up from germline, CDR1 is SGHNT and CDR2 is YYREEE (reference sequence). This CDR3 has 12 residues. V lost 2 bases to trimming and J lost 11 bases, with 13 bases between them. The CDR3, as DNA: TGTGCCAGCAGCTTTGCCCCGGGAACTTACACCTTC. Protein product: CASSFAPGTYTF.

Only a few counts were recorded for this clonotype. This chain joins TRBV19 and TRBJ1-5, with D tentatively TRBD1 (5 bases). This CDR3 comprises 12 residues. The germline V gene has CDR1 LNHDA and CDR2 SQIVND (reference sequence). With 7 bases removed from V and 5 bases from J, the gap between germline ends came to 9 bases. CDR3 sequence: CASNGGDQPQHF. In DNA form, the CDR3 reads TGTGCCAGTAATGGAGGGGATCAGCCCCAGCATTTT. Looking up the rest from reference TRBV19 and TRBJ1-5 gives the full variable domain: DGGITQSPKYLFRKEGQNVTLSCEQNLNHDAMYWYRQDPGQGLRLIYYSQIVNDFQKGDIAEGYSVSREKKESFPLTVTSAQKNPTAFYLCASNGGDQPQHFGDGTRLSIL.

The J gene is TRBJ1-5, the V gene TRBV7-2; 8 bases align to TRBD1. The CDR3 covers 15 residues. The germline CDR1 and CDR2 sequences are SGHTA and FQGNSA. Unmatched junction bases numbered 6, after V lost 5 bases and J lost 3 bases. The CDR3 is CASSIQTGDNQPQHF. The DNA of the CDR3 is TGTGCCAGCAGCATACAGACAGGGGACAATCAGCCCCAGCATTTT.

The CDR3 DNA follows: TGCAGTGCGTATCATACAACTAGCGGGCCTAGCACAGATACGCAGTATTTT. Translation gives CSAYHTTSGPSTDTQYF. The rearrangement joins TRBV20-1 to TRBJ2-3; 9 nucleotides align to TRBD2. The length of the CDR3 is 17 residues. Looked up from germline, CDR1 is DFQATT and CDR2 is SNEGSKA (reference sequence). J was trimmed by 0 bases and V by 6 bases; bases with no gene match: 13.

The chain recombines TRBV6-2 or TRBV6-3 with TRBJ2-5, with 11 bases matching TRBD2. This CDR3 contains 17 residues. V lost 2 bases and J lost 6; bases outside the gene matches: 11. Germline loops: CDR1 MNHEY, CDR2 SVGEGT. The CDR3 DNA follows: TGTGCCAGCAGTTACCCCACTAGCGGGAGTAGAGACAAGACCCAGTACTTC. Amino acid sequence: CASSYPTSGSRDKTQYF.

The chain joins TRBV20-1 to TRBJ2-5, with 7 bases lining up with TRBD2. The CDR3 totals 12 residues. With 8 bases clipped from V and 5 bases from J, the junction kept 8 bases outside the gene matches. The germline gives CDR1 DFQATT, CDR2 SNEGSKA (reference sequence). The CDR3 region has the DNA TGCAGTTCCTCCGGGGGGAGGGAGACCCAGTACTTC. Translated, it gives CSSSGGRETQYF.

CDR3 DNA sequence: TGTGCCAGCAGCTCCACGAACCCCACAGATACGCAGTATTTT. Translating it yields CASSSTNPTDTQYF. V and J are TRBV7-9 and TRBJ2-3; D call uncertain. The germline V and J ends were trimmed by 4 bases and 2 bases, with 10 bases remaining between them. CDR3 length: 14 residues. The germline CDR1 and CDR2 sequences are SEHNR and FQNEAQ (reference sequence).

Details on this clonotype: A much larger clone differs from this one at a single base, so this may be a read error. This chain connects TRBV29-1 to TRBJ2-5; 9 nucleotides align to TRBD1. The trim removed 8 bases at V and 6 bases at J, leaving 10 bases unmatched. This CDR3 comprises 13 residues. Germline CDR1 SQVTM, CDR2 ANQGSEA. CDR3 DNA sequence: TGCAGCACGGAAACAGGGGGCACAAAGACCCAGTACTTC. This codes for CSTETGGTKTQYF.

This clonotype has a handful of counts. The genes are TRBV12-3 or TRBV12-4 and TRBJ2-1, with 8 bases identical to TRBD1. The ends lost 3 bases at V and 8 bases at J; junction bases unmatched: 9. This CDR3 has 15 residues. The CDR3 DNA follows: TGTGCCAGCAGTTTGGGACAGGTGGGTCCCTATGAGCAGTTCTTC. Protein: CASSLGQVGPYEQFF.

The J gene is TRBJ1-2, the V gene TRBV10-3; a weak D match, TRBD1 (5 bases). V was cut by 7 bases and J by 2 bases, with 14 bases left in between. The CDR3 sequence is 14 residues long. Germline V gene data show CDR1 as ENHRY and CDR2 as SYGVKD. The CDR3 nucleotides are TGTGCCATCATGGGCAGAGGGGACAACTATGGCTACACCTTC. This gives the protein CAIMGRGDNYGYTF.

V is TRBV6-6 and J is TRBJ1-5; D call uncertain. Per the germline V gene, CDR1 is MNHNY and CDR2 is SVGAGI (reference sequence). The V end lost 5 bases, the J end lost 0 bases, and 11 bases lay between the germline ends. This CDR3 contains 15 residues. The CDR3 region is CASSPTGHSNQPQHF. The CDR3 DNA sequence: TGTGCCAGCAGTCCTACCGGGCATAGCAATCAGCCCCAGCATTTT.

This clonotype was recorded a few times. This chain connects TRBV29-1 to TRBJ1-1, with D perhaps TRBD1 (5 bases). V lost 7 bases and J lost 1, with 10 bases in between. This CDR3 has 12 amino acids. CDR1 and CDR2 from the germline V gene are SQVTM and ANQGSEA. The CDR3 is CSGRDWNTEAFF. The CDR3 DNA follows: TGCAGCGGCAGGGATTGGAACACTGAAGCTTTCTTT.